The rows below give T cell receptor beta chains drawn from one sample of a study of Ad26.COV2.S vaccination and SARS-CoV-2 variants. Libraries were prepared by immunoSEQ multiplex PCR; TCRdb keeps only in-frame clonotypes and omits some of them. The sample shows 300,000 to 350,000 clones, 85% to 90% of them seen only once. The material was peripheral blood, obtained in a trial of Ad26.COV2.S vaccine versus placebo. The receptors were sampled from a person aged 18 to 59 who received the Ad26.COV2.S COVID-19 vaccine or a placebo. The CDR3 runs from the conserved cysteine through the conserved F or W. D genes are given only for firm matches. Size values are once, few and many counts, or a class for expanded clones, and some rows have none.

D gene,clone size,V gene,J gene,CDR3 DNA,CDR3 protein
.,.,TRBV2,TRBJ1-5,TGTGCCAGCAGTGGGTACGGTTCAGGTCAGCCCCAGCATTTT,CASSGYGSGQPQHF
.,.,TRBV28,TRBJ1-5,TGTGCCAGCAGTTTCACTCTAGGGGGTCAGCCCCAGCATTTT,CASSFTLGGQPQHF
.,.,TRBV9,TRBJ2-2,TGTGCCAGCAGCGCCCGACACGGAAACACCGGGGAGCTGTTTTTT,CASSARHGNTGELFF
TRBD1,.,TRBV5-1,TRBJ2-7,TGCGCCAGCAGCTTCGACAGGGGTGGTTCAGGGCAGTACTTC,CASSFDRGGSGQYF
TRBD1,.,TRBV7-9,TRBJ2-7,TGTGCCAGCAGCCAAGGGACAGCGAGCTCCTACGAGCAGTACTTC,CASSQGTASSYEQYF
.,.,TRBV19,TRBJ2-2,TGTGCCAGTACCCCAAGAAGTTTGGGGGGCGCGGGAACCGGGGAGCTGTTTTTT,CASTPRSLGGAGTGELFF
.,.,TRBV5-1,TRBJ2-3,TGCGCCAGCAGCCGAACAGGGGATACGCAGTATTTT,CASSRTGDTQYF
.,few,TRBV18,TRBJ2-5,TGTGCCAGCTCACCACCCTTCGGGCTAGCGCTCCAAGAGACCCAGTACTTC,CASSPPFGLALQETQYF
.,.,TRBV3-1/TRBV3-2,TRBJ1-6,TGTGCCAGCAGCCAAGAATCGCCAGCTTATAATTCACCCCTCCACTTT,CASSQESPAYNSPLHF
.,.,TRBV2,TRBJ1-1,TGTGCCAGCAGTGAAGTTGGGGGATACACTGAAGCTTTCTTT,CASSEVGGYTEAFF
.,once,TRBV7-9,TRBJ2-2,TGTGCCACCACAAATCTGAACACCGGGGAGCTGTTTTTT,CATTNLNTGELFF
.,.,TRBV27,TRBJ2-5,TGTGCCAGCAGCGTCCAGGGAATTCCATACCAAGAGACCCAGTACTTC,CASSVQGIPYQETQYF
.,.,TRBV2,TRBJ1-1,TGTGCCAGCAGTGACAGTCTGAACACTGAAGCTTTCTTT,CASSDSLNTEAFF
TRBD1,once,TRBV19,TRBJ2-7,TGTGCCAGTAGTCCTGGGACAGGATTCTACGAGCAGTACTTC,CASSPGTGFYEQYF
TRBD1,.,TRBV20-1,TRBJ1-6,TGCAGTGCTAGTACAGGGGGGAAAAATTCACCCCTCCACTTT,CSASTGGKNSPLHF
TRBD2,once,TRBV28,TRBJ2-1,TGTGCCAGCAGTTTCAGACTAGCGTGGGGCAATGAGCAGTTCTTC,CASSFRLAWGNEQFF